This TCR beta chain was recorded in a study of vaccination and CD4 T cells after COVID-19. Notes on the study in general: For SARS-CoV-2-reactive clonotypes, the median went from 21 to 38, a nonsignificant increase.

Treatment noted: roughly ten-day PBMC culture with coronavirus spike peptide pools or control peptides (ViraFEST assay). Expansion of antigen-specific T cells with peptide pools by ViraFEST preceded sequencing of TCRs. Points on this clonotype: Antigen unknown.

Sequencing of cultured CD4+ T cell DNA used the Oncomine TCR Beta short-read assay. CD4+ T cells were cultured, and genomic DNA was extracted from them. TCRdb re-called the PCR reads through MiXCR, storing one row per CDR3 protein. This table has about 8,500 distinct CDR3 sequences, approximately 50% appearing once. This CDR3 is built from 14 residues. Germline V lookup: CDR1 MNHNS, CDR2 SASEGT. V lost 6 bases and J 1 base, leaving 10 bases between the germline ends. The sequenced material came from CD4+ T cells from blood, cultured in vitro. The chain combines TRBV6-1 with TRBJ1-5; no firm D call. The TCR sequence derives from a human donor who had recovered from COVID-19. The CDR3 reads CASSGGPSNQPQHF. CDR3 sequence (DNA): TGTGCCAGCAGCGGTGGACCGAGCAATCAGCCCCAGCATTTT.